This T cell receptor beta chain was identified during a study of T cell repertoires in cytomegalovirus infection. Study context: Carrying CMV and the relevant HLA type showed in public TCR beta signatures.

Study-level points and caveats: In two of eight donors, the top clonotype was HLA-C-restricted CMV-specific. There were carriers of CMV plus the relevant HLA, and cumulative public TCR beta family frequency identified them.

V lost 1 base, J lost 5 bases, and 4 bases stayed unmatched. The CDR3 has 15 residues. CDR1 and CDR2 from the germline V gene are LGHNA and YSLEER. Each CDR3 protein is one row after TCRdb ran MiXCR on the reads. This table has about 310,000 distinct CDR3 sequences, 15% to 20% appearing once. This clonotype occurred a few times. Its antigen is undetermined. V and J are TRBV4-3 and TRBJ2-4; TRBD2 matches 8 bases. The clonotype originates from a human donor in good health (CMV status not recorded). Some clones in this sample may be carry-over from other donors' samples. The specimen sequenced was PBMCs. The CDR3 region has the DNA TGCGCCAGCAGCCAAGCGAGCGGGGGCCAAAACATTCAGTACTTC. This sequence encodes CASSQASGGQNIQYF.